One sample yielded the 27 T cell receptor beta chains listed below, sequenced in a study of monozygotic twins with inflammatory bowel disease. No DNA is given; TCRdb re-called the 5' RACE reads and lists each CDR3 protein once. Its listing shows 200,000 to 250,000 distinct CDR3 sequences. Sequenced: blood. These receptors all come from a human donor with ulcerative colitis or Crohn's disease, or a healthy co-twin of an affected twin (not recorded which).

This chain links TRBV5-4 with TRBJ1-2; the D gene TCRdb calls, TRBD1, cannot be checked with no DNA. Germline CDR1 and CDR2: SGHNT and YYREEE (reference sequence). The CDR3 is made up of 14 amino acids. The chain's CDR3 is CASSHPRANYGYTF.

This CDR3 is CASSPRHFTQGGRTEAFF. The chain couples TRBV6-5 to TRBJ1-1; TCRdb calls TRBD1, which cannot be checked without DNA. CDR1 and CDR2 from the germline V gene are MNHEY and SVGAGI. The CDR3 has 18 amino acids.

The chain employs TRBV7-9 and TRBJ2-3; checking the TCRdb D call of TRBD1 is not possible without DNA. The CDR3 extends over 16 amino acids. CDR1 is SEHNR and CDR2 is FQNEAQ in the germline V gene (reference sequence). This chain's CDR3 is CASRHLGTAFTDTQYF.

The rearrangement uses TRBV3-1 and TRBJ2-2; as DNA is missing, the TRBD1 call by TCRdb cannot be tested. The CDR3 extends over 16 amino acids. From germline, CDR1 is LGHDT and CDR2 YNNKEL (reference sequence). The CDR3 sequence: CASSQVTGVNTGELFF.

The chain uses TRBV11-2 and TRBJ2-3; checking the TCRdb D call of TRBD2 is not possible without DNA. CDR1 is SGHAT and CDR2 is FQNNGV in the germline V gene. The CDR3 totals 14 residues. CDR3 in amino acids: CASSLGSGSDTQYF.

V is TRBV7-2 and J is TRBJ2-7; TCRdb picks TRBD1, but there is no DNA to check that call. This CDR3 has 14 residues. The germline V gene has CDR1 SGHTA and CDR2 FQGNSA. CDR3 in amino acids: CASSSTLGAYEQYF.

This chain links TRBV4-3 with TRBJ2-5; the TCRdb call, TRBD2, lacks DNA for checking. The CDR3 is made up of 17 amino acids. CDR1 is LGHNA and CDR2 is YSLEER in the germline V gene. CDR3 sequence reads: CASSQDRALAGGETQYF.

V gene TRBV11-1 combines with J gene TRBJ2-4; TCRdb selects TRBD2, and the lack of DNA leaves this call unchecked. The CDR3 runs to 19 residues. CDR1 is SGHAT, CDR2 FQDESV, per germline (reference sequence). CDR3: CASSSPRGKSSGGWDIQYF.

The chain carries TRBV20-1 and TRBJ1-5; TCRdb selects TRBD1, and the lack of DNA leaves this call unchecked. The CDR3 has 13 residues. Per germline, CDR1 DFQATT and CDR2 SNEGSKA (reference sequence). The CDR3 sequence is CSARGQGNQPQHF.

The V call is TRBV3-1, the J call TRBJ2-5; TCRdb outputs TRBD1, but without DNA this stays unchecked. This CDR3 has 15 amino acids. The germline V gene encodes CDR1 LGHDT and CDR2 YNNKEL (reference sequence). This CDR3 reads CASSQQRQGTETQYF.

The chain combines TRBV6-5 with TRBJ2-7. Germline assignment: CDR1 MNHEY and CDR2 SVGAGI. The CDR3 runs 15 residues. The CDR3 is CASSYSPDGSYEQYF.

The V gene is TRBV29-1, the J gene TRBJ1-1; TCRdb picks TRBD1, but there is no DNA to check that call. The CDR3 totals 15 residues. CDR1 is SQVTM and CDR2 is ANQGSEA in the germline V gene. CDR3 protein: CSVEVRGLRNTEAFF.

CDR3 loop: CASSQDHREDYEQYF. The rearrangement joins TRBV4-3 to TRBJ2-7. Germline V gene sequence: CDR1 LGHNA, CDR2 YSLEER. CDR3 length: 15 amino acids.

This sequence joins TRBV29-1 and TRBJ1-4. The germline gives CDR1 SQVTM, CDR2 ANQGSEA. The CDR3 contains 13 residues. CDR3 residues: CSAQGAKNEKLFF.

This chain connects TRBV30 to TRBJ2-5; the D call of TRBD1 rests on TCRdb alone, since no DNA is present to check it. CDR1 and CDR2 from the germline V gene are GTSNPN and SVGIG (reference sequence). The CDR3 length is 14 residues. CDR3: CAWGGRGSGETQYF.

This chain joins TRBV19 and TRBJ2-2; the D call from TCRdb, TRBD1, cannot be confirmed without DNA. The CDR3 totals 14 residues. From germline, CDR1 is LNHDA and CDR2 SQIVND (reference sequence). CDR3 loop: CASRQGANTGELFF.

The rearrangement links TRBV27 to TRBJ2-7; without DNA, the TCRdb call of TRBD1 cannot be checked. Germline values: CDR1 MNHEY, CDR2 SMNVEV (reference sequence). The CDR3 sequence is 14 residues long. Here the CDR3 reads CASSPGPLTYEQYF.

The V call is TRBV20-1, the J call TRBJ1-2. CDR3 length equals 16 residues. Germline CDR1 is DFQATT and CDR2 is SNEGSKA (reference sequence). The CDR3 sequence: CSAPPSFVTLDYGYTF.

The chain carries TRBV10-3 and TRBJ2-7. Germline CDR1 and CDR2: ENHRY and SYGVKD. The CDR3 loop spans 15 amino acids. CDR3 residues: CAISDGRRNSYDQYF.

The V gene is TRBV28, the J gene TRBJ2-1; absent DNA, TCRdb's TRBD2 call cannot be checked. CDR3 length: 16 residues. CDR1 MDHEN and CDR2 SYDVKM come from the germline V gene. CDR3 region: CASRTREGGPFYEQFF. The complete variable domain, with remaining parts taken from reference TRBV28 and TRBJ2-1, reads DVKVTQSSRYLVKRTGEKVFLECVQDMDHENMFWYRQDPGLGLRLIYFSYDVKMKEKGDIPEGYSVSREKKERFSLILESASTNQTSMYLCASRTREGGPFYEQFFGPGTRLTVL.

The chain joins TRBV12-3 or TRBV12-4 to TRBJ1-2; TCRdb picks TRBD1, but there is no DNA to check that call. The CDR3 contains 15 residues. The chain's CDR3 is CASSFGGLANYGYTF.

The chain links TRBV7-8 to TRBJ2-1; as DNA is missing, the TRBD2 call by TCRdb cannot be tested. Germline CDR1 and CDR2: SGHVS and FQNEAQ. The CDR3 covers 13 residues. The CDR3 is CASRSQLGREQFF.

This chain connects TRBV18 to TRBJ2-4. Germline V CDR1 and CDR2: KGHSH, LQKENI. CDR3 length: 13 amino acids. This CDR3 reads CASSPPAENIQYF.

The CDR3 reads CASTRTGTGIGYTF. V usage is TRBV7-2 and J usage is TRBJ1-2; TCRdb's assignment of TRBD1 cannot be checked, as there is no DNA. The CDR3 is made up of 14 amino acids. The germline CDR1 and CDR2 sequences are SGHTA and FQGNSA.

This chain uses TRBV6-5 with TRBJ1-1; lacking DNA, the TRBD1 call made by TCRdb goes unchecked. The CDR3 covers 13 residues. Germline CDR1 MNHEY, CDR2 SVGAGI. CDR3 loop: CASSSPFITEAFF.

The chain is built from TRBV12-3 or TRBV12-4 and TRBJ1-1; no DNA is available, so the TRBD1 call from TCRdb remains unchecked. The CDR3 extends over 14 amino acids. Here the CDR3 reads CAISRTGMGWEAFF.

CDR3 region: CASSSNSYNEQFF. The chain combines TRBV7-3 with TRBJ2-1. The CDR3 runs 13 residues. Germline V lookup: CDR1 SGHTA, CDR2 FQGTGA.